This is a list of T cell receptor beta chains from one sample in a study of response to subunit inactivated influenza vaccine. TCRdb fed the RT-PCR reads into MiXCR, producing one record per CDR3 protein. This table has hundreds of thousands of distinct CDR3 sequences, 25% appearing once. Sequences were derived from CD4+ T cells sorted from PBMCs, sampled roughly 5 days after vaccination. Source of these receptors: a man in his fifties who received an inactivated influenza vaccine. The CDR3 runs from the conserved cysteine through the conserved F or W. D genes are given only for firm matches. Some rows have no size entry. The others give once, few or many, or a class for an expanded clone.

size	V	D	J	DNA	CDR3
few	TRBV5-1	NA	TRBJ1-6	TGCGCCAGCAGCTTGGGGGAGAATAATTCACCCCTCCACTTT	CASSLGENNSPLHF
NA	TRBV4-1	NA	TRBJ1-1	TGCGCCAGCAGCCAAGATCCCAGGCGAACAAAGGGAGCTTTCTTT	CASSQDPRRTKGAFF
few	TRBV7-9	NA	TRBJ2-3	TGTGCCAGCAGCCCCCCGGACGGGAAGGTCTCAGATACGCAGTATTTT	CASSPPDGKVSDTQYF
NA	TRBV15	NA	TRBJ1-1	TGTGCCACCAGCCCGGGAGCTTACGGTGAAGCTTTCTTT	CATSPGAYGEAFF
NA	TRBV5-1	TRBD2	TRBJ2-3	TGCGCCAGCCGCCGGACTAGCGATACCAGGCATACGCAGTATTTT	CASRRTSDTRHTQYF
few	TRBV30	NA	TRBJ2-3	TGTGCCTGGAGTCGGGACAGCACAGATACGCAGTATTTT	CAWSRDSTDTQYF
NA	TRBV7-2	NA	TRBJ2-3	TGTGCCAGCAGCGGGGTCACAGATACGCAGTATTTT	CASSGVTDTQYF
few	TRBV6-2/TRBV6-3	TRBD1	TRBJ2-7	TGTGCCAGCAGTTTCATCTCCGGGACAGAGGTCCACGAGCAGTACTTC	CASSFISGTEVHEQYF
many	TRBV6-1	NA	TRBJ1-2	TGTGCCAGCAGTCCAGGGGCAGGAAACTATGGCTACACCTTC	CASSPGAGNYGYTF
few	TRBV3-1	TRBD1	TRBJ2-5	TGTGCCAGCAGCCAATACACAGGGGGAGAAGAGACCCAGTACTTC	CASSQYTGGEETQYF
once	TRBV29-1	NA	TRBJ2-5	TGCAGCGTTGAAGATTGGGGGGGCGGCGTAGAGACCCAGTACTTC	CSVEDWGGGVETQYF
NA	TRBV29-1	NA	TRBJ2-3	TGCAGCGTTGACGTAGGGGCAACAGATACGCAGTATTTT	CSVDVGATDTQYF
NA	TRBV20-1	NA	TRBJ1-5	TGCAGTGCTAGAGGCGGTTCCAGGGTAGGGCAGCCCCAGCATTTT	CSARGGSRVGQPQHF
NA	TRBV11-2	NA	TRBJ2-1	TGTGCCAGCAGCTTAGGGATCAACTCCTACAATGAGCAGTTCTTC	CASSLGINSYNEQFF
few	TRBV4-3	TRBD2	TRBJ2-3	TGCGCCAGCAGCCAAGGGACTAGCGGGAGAGATACGCAGTATTTT	CASSQGTSGRDTQYF
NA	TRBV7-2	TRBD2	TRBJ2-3	TGTGCCAGCAGCCACGGACTAGCGGGGGGGGCCACAGATACGCAGTATTTT	CASSHGLAGGATDTQYF
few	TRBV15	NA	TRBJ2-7	TGTGCCACCAGCAGAGAGAACTACGAGCAGTACTTC	CATSRENYEQYF
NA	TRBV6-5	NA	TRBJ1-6	TGTGCCAGCAGTTACTCGATTAGGGGGAGTTCACCCCTCCACTTT	CASSYSIRGSSPLHF
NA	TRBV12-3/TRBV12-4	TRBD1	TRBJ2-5	TGTGCCAGCAGTACCCCGGACAGGGGACTTGGGACCCAGTACTTC	CASSTPDRGLGTQYF
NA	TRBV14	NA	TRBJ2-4	TGTGCCAGCAGCCAATATTCTGGAAACATTCAGTACTTC	CASSQYSGNIQYF
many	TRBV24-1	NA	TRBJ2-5	TGTGCCACCGGAGAAGGGGGGAAAGAGACCCAGTACTTC	CATGEGGKETQYF
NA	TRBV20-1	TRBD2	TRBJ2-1	TGCAGTGCTAGAGGTTTTACTAGCGGGGGGGTCGGGAATGAGCAGTTCTTC	CSARGFTSGGVGNEQFF
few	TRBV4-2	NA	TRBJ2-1	TGTGCCAGCAGGCCCTCGGAATTCCCGGGCCCAGGGCGCTACAATGAGCAGTTCTTC	CASRPSEFPGPGRYNEQFF
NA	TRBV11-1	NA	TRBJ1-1	TGTGCCAGCAGCCAGGGGACAACTTCCTCCGGGACTGAAGCTTTCTTT	CASSQGTTSSGTEAFF
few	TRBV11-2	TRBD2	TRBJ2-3	TGTGCCAGCAGCTATAAGATGCTAGCGGGAATAGCTCTGGCTAGCACAGATACGCAGTATTTT	CASSYKMLAGIALASTDTQYF
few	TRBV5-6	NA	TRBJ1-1	TGTGCCAGCAGCGAGAACAGGGACGAAGCTTTCTTT	CASSENRDEAFF
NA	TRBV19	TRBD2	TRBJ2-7	TGTGCCAGTAGTATAACGTCGGCGGGAGAGGATGAGCAGTACTTC	CASSITSAGEDEQYF
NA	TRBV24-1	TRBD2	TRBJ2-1	TGTGCCACCAGTGGCGGGAGGGCCAATGGGAATGAGCAGTTCTTC	CATSGGRANGNEQFF
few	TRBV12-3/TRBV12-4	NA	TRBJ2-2	TGTGCCAGCAGTTTATCAGGGCCAAACGGCGGGGAGCTGTTTTTT	CASSLSGPNGGELFF
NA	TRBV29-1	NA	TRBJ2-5	TGCAGCAGTCGACAGCAAGAGACCCAGTACTTC	CSSRQQETQYF
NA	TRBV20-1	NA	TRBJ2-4	TGCAGTGCGAAACAGGGAACAGGCAAAAACATTCAGTACTTC	CSAKQGTGKNIQYF
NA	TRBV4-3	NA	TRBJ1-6	TGCGCCAGCAGCCAAGATTTTGGCGGTGGATCTAGCTCCTATAATTCACCCCTCCACTTT	CASSQDFGGGSSSYNSPLHF
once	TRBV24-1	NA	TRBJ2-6	TGTGCCACCAGTGATCCGACACAGGTTACCGGGGCCAACGTCCTGACTTTC	CATSDPTQVTGANVLTF
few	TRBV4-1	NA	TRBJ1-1	TGCGCCAGCAGCCAACACGGGATGAACACTGAAGCTTTCTTT	CASSQHGMNTEAFF